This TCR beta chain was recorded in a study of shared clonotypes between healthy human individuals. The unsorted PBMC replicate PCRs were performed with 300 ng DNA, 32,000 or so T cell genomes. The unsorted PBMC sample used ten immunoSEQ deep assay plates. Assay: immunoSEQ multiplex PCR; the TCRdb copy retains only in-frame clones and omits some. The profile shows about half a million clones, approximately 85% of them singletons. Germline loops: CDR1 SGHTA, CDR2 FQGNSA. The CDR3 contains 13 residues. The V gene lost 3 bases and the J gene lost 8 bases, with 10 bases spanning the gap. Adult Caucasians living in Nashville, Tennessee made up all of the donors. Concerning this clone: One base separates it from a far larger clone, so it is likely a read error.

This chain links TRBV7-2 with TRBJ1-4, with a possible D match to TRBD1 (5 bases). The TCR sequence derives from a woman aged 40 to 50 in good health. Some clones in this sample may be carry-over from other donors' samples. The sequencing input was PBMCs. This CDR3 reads CASSFGGEEKLFF. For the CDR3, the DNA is TGTGCCAGCAGCTTTGGGGGTGAGGAAAAACTGTTTTTT.